The clone carrying this T cell receptor beta chain was detected only once. This sample was included in a study of blood T cell repertoires in COVID-19. The wider study: Nucleic acid was either cDNA or gDNA, and it came from T cells, B-cell-depleted T cells, or PBMCs.

Clones were read by immunoSEQ multiplex PCR, and TCRdb kept only the in-frame ones, dropping some. The profile shows about 130,000 clones, around nine tenths of them singletons. From germline, CDR1 is GTSNPN and CDR2 SVGIG (reference sequence). The length of the CDR3 is 15 residues. V was clipped by 2 bases and J by 0 bases, with 14 bases between them. The genes are TRBV30 and TRBJ2-7; tentative D call: TRBD2 (5 bases). Material for sequencing was peripheral blood. This clonotype was sampled from a woman in her sixties or seventies with COVID-19, enrolled during active disease. The CDR3 DNA reads TGTGCCTGGAGTCCCCAGCGACTAACCTCCTACGAGCAGTACTTC. This translates into CAWSPQRLTSYEQYF.